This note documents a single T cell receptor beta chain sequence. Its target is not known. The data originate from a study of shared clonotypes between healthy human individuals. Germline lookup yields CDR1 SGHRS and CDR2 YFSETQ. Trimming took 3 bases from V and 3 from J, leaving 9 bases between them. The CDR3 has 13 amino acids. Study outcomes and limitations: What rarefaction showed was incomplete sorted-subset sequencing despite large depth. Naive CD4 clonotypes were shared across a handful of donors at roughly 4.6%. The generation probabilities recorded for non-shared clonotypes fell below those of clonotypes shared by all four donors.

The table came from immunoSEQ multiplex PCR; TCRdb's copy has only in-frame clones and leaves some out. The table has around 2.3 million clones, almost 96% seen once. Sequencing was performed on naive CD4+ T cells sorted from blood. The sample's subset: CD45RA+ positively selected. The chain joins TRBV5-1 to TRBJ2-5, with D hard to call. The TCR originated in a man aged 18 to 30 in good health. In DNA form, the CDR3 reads TGCGCCAGCAGCTCATTATTGAAAGAGACCCAGTACTTC. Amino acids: CASSSLLKETQYF.